This T cell receptor (beta chain) was sequenced in a study of memory CD4+ T cells and cytomegalovirus serostatus. The wider study: Of the healthy Belgian adults, 8 to 10 were CMV seropositive and 20 to 30 seronegative.

Some clones are missing from TCRdb's copy, which holds only in-frame ones; the method was immunoSEQ multiplex PCR. Of 55,000 to 65,000 clones in the sample, roughly 77% were seen once. This CDR3 is built from 13 residues. V shed 5 bases and J shed 7 bases, with 9 bases lying between them. The V gene's germline CDR1 is MNHEY and CDR2 SVGAGI. Study conclusions and caveats: Each of some 67 CMV-associated TCRbeta sequences occurred in one to five individuals.

Single viable CD3+CD4+CD8-CD45RO+ cells were sorted as the memory CD4+ T cells. With respect to this clone: Its antigen remains unidentified.

Sequenced sample: memory CD4+ T cells from blood. V usage is TRBV6-5 and J usage is TRBJ1-6; D may be TRBD1 (6 bases). The receptor comes from an adult in good health and CMV-seronegative. CDR3 in DNA: TGTGCCAGCAGTGGACAGCAAAATTCACCCCTCCACTTT. This encodes CASSGQQNSPLHF.